The 8 T cell receptor beta chains below all came from one sample that was sequenced in a study of cytotoxic CD8 clonotypes in ibrutinib-treated CLL. Produced via immunoSEQ multiplex PCR; TCRdb's table is partial and in-frame only. Found here are fewer than 150,000 clones, roughly 80% of them singletons; the top ten hold roughly 3.1%. Here the sequenced sample was PBMCs, taken after 24 months of ibrutinib treatment. These receptors all come from a human donor with chronic lymphocytic leukemia.

This clone has just one count. The V call is TRBV6-5, the J call TRBJ1-5; TRBD1 is a possible D gene (5 bases). In germline, CDR1 is MNHEY, CDR2 SVGAGI. This CDR3 comprises 15 residues. V was clipped by 0 bases and J by 11 bases, with 17 bases between them. Here the CDR3 reads CASSYSRAATGAQHF. CDR3 bases: TGTGCCAGCAGTTACTCGAGGGCAGCTACGGGGGCCCAGCATTTT.

This clone was observed once. The V call is TRBV5-4, the J call TRBJ1-5, with 7 bases that match TRBD1. V was pared by 0 bases and J by 0 bases, with 6 bases of the junction left unmatched. The CDR3 loop spans 17 amino acids. Per germline, CDR1 SGHNT and CDR2 YYREEE (reference sequence). CDR3 region: CASSLGPQGFSNQPQHF. The DNA of the CDR3 is TGTGCCAGCAGCTTGGGCCCACAGGGGTTTAGCAATCAGCCCCAGCATTTT. Variable domain in full (rest from reference TRBV5-4 and TRBJ1-5): ETGVTQSPTHLIKTRGQQVTLRCSSQSGHNTVSWYQQALGQGPQFIFQYYREEENGRGNFPPRFSGLQFPNYSSELNVNALELDDSALYLCASSLGPQGFSNQPQHFGDGTRLSIL.

Only a few counts were recorded for this clone. The chain couples TRBV18 to TRBJ2-5; D is perhaps TRBD1 (6 bases). Trimming took off 3 bases at V and 5 bases at J, with 13 bases between the two ends. The CDR3 contains 14 residues. In germline, CDR1 is KGHSH, CDR2 LQKENI. Written as DNA, the CDR3 is TGTGCCAGCTCACCTACTCAAAGGGGGGAGACCCAGTACTTC. It is translated as CASSPTQRGETQYF.

This chain joins TRBV10-1 and TRBJ2-2; D unresolved. Trimming left V 0 bases short and J 4 bases short, with 3 bases between. The CDR3 has 13 amino acids. The germline CDR1 and CDR2 sequences are WNHNN and SYGVQD (reference sequence). CDR3 residues: CASSESGTGELFF. CDR3 DNA sequence: TGCGCCAGCAGTGAGTCGGGCACCGGGGAGCTGTTTTTT.

This chain joins TRBV10-1 and TRBJ2-5; D may be TRBD1 (6 bases). The CDR3 loop spans 14 amino acids. Between the trimmed V and J ends, which lost 2 bases and 2 bases, there was a span of 9 bases. CDR1 and CDR2 (germline): WNHNN, SYGVQD (reference sequence). The CDR3 loop is CASSENRGQETQYF. The CDR3, as DNA: TGCGCCAGCAGTGAGAATAGGGGGCAAGAGACCCAGTACTTC.

V is TRBV29-1 and J is TRBJ2-5; D unresolved. The CDR3 sequence is 12 residues long. V was clipped by 3 bases and J by 5 bases, with 10 bases between them. CDR1 SQVTM and CDR2 ANQGSEA come from the germline V gene. The DNA for the CDR3 is TGCAGCGTTGACGGCCACGGGGAGACCCAGTACTTC. This encodes CSVDGHGETQYF.

The gene calls are TRBV7-9 and TRBJ2-3; D gene unclear. The length of the CDR3 is 15 residues. CDR1 and CDR2 from the germline V gene are SEHNR and FQNEAQ (reference sequence). Deletions cut 5 bases from V and 0 bases from J, with 12 bases between. This CDR3 is CASSPQSVSTDTQYF. As DNA, the CDR3 is TGTGCCAGCAGCCCCCAATCTGTAAGCACAGATACGCAGTATTTT.

This clone was observed a single time. The chain joins TRBV5-4 to TRBJ1-4; the match to TRBD1 covers 7 bases. The CDR3 contains 15 residues. V lost 5 bases, J lost 2 bases, and 6 bases stayed unmatched. Germline values: CDR1 SGHNT, CDR2 YYREEE (reference sequence). The CDR3 region has the DNA TGTGCCAGCAGTTTCGCGACAGGGACTAATGAAAAACTGTTTTTT. Translation gives CASSFATGTNEKLFF.